These 5 T cell receptor beta chains came from one sample sequenced in a study of PD-L1 blockade in urothelial cancer. Data came from immunoSEQ multiplex PCR; TCRdb stores just in-frame clones and leaves some out. Seen here are about 72,000 clones, approximately 86% observed once, and the top ten hold about 16%. Time point specified: pretreatment peripheral blood. Sample: PBMCs, taken around atezolizumab (anti-PD-L1) treatment. These receptors all come from a man in his sixties with urothelial cancer.

The genes are TRBV25-1 and TRBJ1-1; 10 bases are shared with TRBD1. The CDR3 covers 16 residues. Germline CDR1 is MGHDK and CDR2 is SYGVNS. V lost 1 base, J lost 9 bases, and 11 bases stayed unmatched. CDR3 sequence reads: CASSESSGQGVSKAFF. The CDR3 nucleotides are TGTGCCAGCAGTGAATCTTCTGGACAGGGGGTAAGCAAAGCTTTCTTT.

The V gene is TRBV30, the J gene TRBJ2-7; 10 bases are shared with TRBD1. The CDR3 has 15 amino acids. Looked up from germline, CDR1 is GTSNPN and CDR2 is SVGIG (reference sequence). With V trimmed by 2 bases and J by 0 bases, 4 bases remained unmatched. The CDR3 here is CAWSTGQGGSYEQYF. The CDR3 nucleotides read TGTGCCTGGAGTACTGGACAGGGGGGCTCCTACGAGCAGTACTTC.

The rearrangement joins TRBV9 to TRBJ1-2, with D perhaps matching TRBD1 (6 bases). V dropped 5 bases and J dropped 4 bases, with 15 bases sitting between them. This CDR3 has 14 residues. Germline lookup yields CDR1 SGDLS and CDR2 YYNGEE. CDR3 coding DNA: TGTGCCAGCAGTCGGGGCAGGGGATCCTATGGCTACACCTTC. As protein: CASSRGRGSYGYTF.

The chain has TRBV5-1 and TRBJ2-5, with 14 bases identical to TRBD2. Germline CDR1 SGHRS, CDR2 YFSETQ. This CDR3 is built from 15 residues. V trimming: 3 bases; J trimming: 4 bases; junction bases outside the gene matches: 2. The CDR3 region has the DNA TGCGCCAGCAGCTCTGGACTAGCGGGGGGAGAGACCCAGTACTTC. Translated, it gives CASSSGLAGGETQYF.

The rearrangement joins TRBV11-3 to TRBJ1-2; maybe TRBD1 (6 bases). The CDR3 contains 13 residues. Germline CDR1 reads SGHNT; CDR2 reads YENEEA. The V gene lost 1 base and the J gene lost 9 bases, with 12 bases spanning the gap. Here the CDR3 DNA reads TGTGCCAGCAGCTTAGGCCCCGACAGGAGCTACACCTTC. Protein product: CASSLGPDRSYTF.